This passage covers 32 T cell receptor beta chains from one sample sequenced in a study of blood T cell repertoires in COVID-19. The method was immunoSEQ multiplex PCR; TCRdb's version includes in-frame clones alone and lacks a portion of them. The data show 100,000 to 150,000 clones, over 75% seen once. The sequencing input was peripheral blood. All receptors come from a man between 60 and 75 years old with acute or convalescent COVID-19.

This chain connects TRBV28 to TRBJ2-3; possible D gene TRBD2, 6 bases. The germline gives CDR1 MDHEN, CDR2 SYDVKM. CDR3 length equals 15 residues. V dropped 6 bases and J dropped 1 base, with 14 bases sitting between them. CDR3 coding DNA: TGTGCCAGCAGGGATAGCGGCGAGGGCACAGATACGCAGTATTTT. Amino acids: CASRDSGEGTDTQYF. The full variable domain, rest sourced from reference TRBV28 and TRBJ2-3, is DVKVTQSSRYLVKRTGEKVFLECVQDMDHENMFWYRQDPGLGLRLIYFSYDVKMKEKGDIPEGYSVSREKKERFSLILESASTNQTSMYLCASRDSGEGTDTQYFGPGTRLTVL.

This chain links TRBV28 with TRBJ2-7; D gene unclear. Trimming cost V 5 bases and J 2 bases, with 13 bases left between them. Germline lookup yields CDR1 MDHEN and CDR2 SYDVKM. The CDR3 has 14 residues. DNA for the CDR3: TGTGCCAGCAGTCCCCTTGCAGTTCCCTACGAGCAGTACTTC. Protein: CASSPLAVPYEQYF. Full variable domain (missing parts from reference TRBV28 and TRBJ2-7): DVKVTQSSRYLVKRTGEKVFLECVQDMDHENMFWYRQDPGLGLRLIYFSYDVKMKEKGDIPEGYSVSREKKERFSLILESASTNQTSMYLCASSPLAVPYEQYFGPGTRLTVT.

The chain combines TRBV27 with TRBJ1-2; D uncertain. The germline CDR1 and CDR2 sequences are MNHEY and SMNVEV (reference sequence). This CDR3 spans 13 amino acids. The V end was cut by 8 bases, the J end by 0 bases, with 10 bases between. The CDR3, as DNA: TGTGCCAGCGCTGAAGCATCTAACTATGGCTACACCTTC. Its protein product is CASAEASNYGYTF.

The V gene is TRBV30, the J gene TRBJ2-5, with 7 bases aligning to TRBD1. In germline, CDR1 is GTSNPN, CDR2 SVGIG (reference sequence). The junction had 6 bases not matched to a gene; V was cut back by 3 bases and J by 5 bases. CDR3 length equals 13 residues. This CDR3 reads CAWRGQPGETQYF. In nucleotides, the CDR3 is TGTGCCTGGAGGGGACAGCCAGGGGAGACCCAGTACTTC.

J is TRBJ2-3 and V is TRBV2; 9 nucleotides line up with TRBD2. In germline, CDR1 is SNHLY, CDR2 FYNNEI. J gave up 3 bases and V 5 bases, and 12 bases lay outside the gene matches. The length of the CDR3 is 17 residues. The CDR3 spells CASSRGGLAKITDTQYF. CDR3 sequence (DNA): TGTGCCAGCAGTAGGGGGGGACTAGCAAAGATAACAGATACGCAGTATTTT.

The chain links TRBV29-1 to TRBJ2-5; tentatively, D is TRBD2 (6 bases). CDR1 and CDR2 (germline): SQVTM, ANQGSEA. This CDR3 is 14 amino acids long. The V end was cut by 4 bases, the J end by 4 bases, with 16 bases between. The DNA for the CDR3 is TGCAGCGTTGTATTCGGAGGGACCCCAGAGACCCAGTACTTC. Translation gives CSVVFGGTPETQYF.

CDR3 in amino acids: CASTPGGKNTEAFF. DNA of the CDR3: TGTGCCAGCACCCCCGGGGGGAAGAACACTGAAGCTTTCTTT. The V and J genes are TRBV28 and TRBJ1-1; tentatively, D is TRBD1 (5 bases). The germline CDR1 and CDR2 sequences are MDHEN and SYDVKM. This CDR3 region has 14 residues. Deletions cut 7 bases from V and 1 base from J, with 13 bases between.

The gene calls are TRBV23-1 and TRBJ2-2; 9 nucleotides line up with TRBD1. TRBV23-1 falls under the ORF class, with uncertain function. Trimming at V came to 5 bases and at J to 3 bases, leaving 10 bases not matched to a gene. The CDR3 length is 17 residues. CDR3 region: CASSTRDREKDTGELFF. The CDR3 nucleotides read TGCGCCAGCAGTACCCGGGACAGGGAGAAAGACACCGGGGAGCTGTTTTTT.

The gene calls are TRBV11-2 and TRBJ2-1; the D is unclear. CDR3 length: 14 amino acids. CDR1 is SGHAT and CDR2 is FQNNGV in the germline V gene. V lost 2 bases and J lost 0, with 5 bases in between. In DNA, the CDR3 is TGTGCCAGCAGCTTACGGGTCTCCTACAATGAGCAGTTCTTC. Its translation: CASSLRVSYNEQFF.

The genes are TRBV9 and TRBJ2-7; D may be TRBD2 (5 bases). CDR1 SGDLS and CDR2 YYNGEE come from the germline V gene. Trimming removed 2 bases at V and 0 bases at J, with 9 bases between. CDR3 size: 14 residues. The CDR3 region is CASSVGRGSYEQYF. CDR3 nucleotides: TGTGCCAGCAGCGTTGGCCGGGGCTCCTACGAGCAGTACTTC.

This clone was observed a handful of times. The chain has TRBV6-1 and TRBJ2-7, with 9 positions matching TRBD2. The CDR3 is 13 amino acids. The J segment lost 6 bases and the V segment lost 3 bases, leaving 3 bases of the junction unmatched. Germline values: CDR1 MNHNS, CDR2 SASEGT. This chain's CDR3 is CASSDGTSSEQYF. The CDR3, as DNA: TGTGCCAGCAGTGACGGGACTAGCTCCGAGCAGTACTTC.

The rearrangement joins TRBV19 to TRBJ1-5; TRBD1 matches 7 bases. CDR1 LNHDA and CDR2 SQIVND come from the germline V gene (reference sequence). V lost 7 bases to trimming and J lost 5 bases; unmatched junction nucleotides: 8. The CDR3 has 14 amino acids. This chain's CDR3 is CASTPGQTDQPQHF. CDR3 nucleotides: TGTGCCAGTACCCCGGGACAGACTGATCAGCCCCAGCATTTT.

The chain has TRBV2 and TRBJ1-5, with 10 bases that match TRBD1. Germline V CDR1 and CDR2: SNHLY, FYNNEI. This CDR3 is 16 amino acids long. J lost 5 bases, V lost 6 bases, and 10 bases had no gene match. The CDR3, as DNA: TGTGCCAGCAGCATCTTAGGACAGGGGGGGTATCAGCCCCAGCATTTT. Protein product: CASSILGQGGYQPQHF.

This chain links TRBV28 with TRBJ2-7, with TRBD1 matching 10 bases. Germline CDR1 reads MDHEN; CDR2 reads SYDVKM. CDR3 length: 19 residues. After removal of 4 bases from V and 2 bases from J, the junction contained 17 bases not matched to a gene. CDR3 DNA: TGTGCCAGCAGTTCCTACCTTAACACCCCCGGGACAGGGGCCTACGAGCAGTACTTC. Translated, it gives CASSSYLNTPGTGAYEQYF.

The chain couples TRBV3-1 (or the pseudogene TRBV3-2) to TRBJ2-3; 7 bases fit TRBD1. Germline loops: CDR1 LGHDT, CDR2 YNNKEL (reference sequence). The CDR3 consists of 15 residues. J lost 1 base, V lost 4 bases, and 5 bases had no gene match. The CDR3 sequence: CASSPTGIRTDTQYF. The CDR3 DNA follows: TGTGCCAGCAGCCCGACAGGGATCCGCACAGATACGCAGTATTTT.

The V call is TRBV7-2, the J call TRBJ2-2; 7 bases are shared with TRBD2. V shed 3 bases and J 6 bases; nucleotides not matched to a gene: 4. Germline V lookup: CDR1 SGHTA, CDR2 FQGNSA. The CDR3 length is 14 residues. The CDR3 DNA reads TGTGCCAGCAGCTTCGGACTAGACCCCGGGGAGCTGTTTTTT. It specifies CASSFGLDPGELFF.

For the CDR3, the DNA is TGTGCCAGCAGCCCAAGTGGGGCGCCGTATTTCACAGATACGCAGTATTTT. Protein: CASSPSGAPYFTDTQYF. The V and J genes are TRBV21-1 and TRBJ2-3; the table's TRBD1 call for D was not verified on the DNA. TRBV21-1 constitutes a pseudogene. The CDR3 spans 17 residues.

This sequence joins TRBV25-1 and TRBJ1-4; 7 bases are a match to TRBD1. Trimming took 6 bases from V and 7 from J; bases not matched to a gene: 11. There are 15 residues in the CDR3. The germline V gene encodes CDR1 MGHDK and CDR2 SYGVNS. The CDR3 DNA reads TGTGCCAGCAGACCGAGGGGGCAAGGAGGTGAAAAACTGTTTTTT. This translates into CASRPRGQGGEKLFF.

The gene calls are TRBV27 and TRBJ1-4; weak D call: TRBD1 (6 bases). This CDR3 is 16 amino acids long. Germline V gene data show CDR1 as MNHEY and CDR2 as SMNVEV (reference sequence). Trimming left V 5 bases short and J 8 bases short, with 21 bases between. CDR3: CASSPSSTGGVEKLFF. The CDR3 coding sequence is TGTGCCAGCAGTCCGTCATCGACAGGCGGAGTCGAAAAACTGTTTTTT.

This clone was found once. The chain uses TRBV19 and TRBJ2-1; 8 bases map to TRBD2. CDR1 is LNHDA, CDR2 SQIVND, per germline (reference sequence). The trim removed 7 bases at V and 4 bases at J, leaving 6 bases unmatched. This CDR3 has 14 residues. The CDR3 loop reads CASKSGGPYNEQFF. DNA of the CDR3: TGTGCCAGTAAGTCGGGAGGGCCTTACAATGAGCAGTTCTTC.

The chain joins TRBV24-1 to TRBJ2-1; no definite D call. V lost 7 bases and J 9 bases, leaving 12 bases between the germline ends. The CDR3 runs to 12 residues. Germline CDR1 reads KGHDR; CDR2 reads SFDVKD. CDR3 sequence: CATSATDAEQFF. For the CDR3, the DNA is TGTGCCACCAGCGCTACAGATGCTGAGCAGTTCTTC.

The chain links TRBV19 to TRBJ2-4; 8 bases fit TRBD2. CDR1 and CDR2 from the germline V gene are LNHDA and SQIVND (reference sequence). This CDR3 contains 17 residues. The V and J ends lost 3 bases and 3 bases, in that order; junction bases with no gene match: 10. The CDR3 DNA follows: TGTGCCAGTAGTATCTTAAGCGGGGGTGAAGGCAAAAACATTCAGTACTTC. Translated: CASSILSGGEGKNIQYF.

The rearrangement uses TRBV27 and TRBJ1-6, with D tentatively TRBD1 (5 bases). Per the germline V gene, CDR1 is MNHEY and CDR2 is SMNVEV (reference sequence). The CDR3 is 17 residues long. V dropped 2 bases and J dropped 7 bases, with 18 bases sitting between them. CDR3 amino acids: CASSLSRGWTDNSPLHF. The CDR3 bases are TGTGCCAGCAGTTTAAGTCGGGGGTGGACGGACAATTCACCCCTCCACTTT.

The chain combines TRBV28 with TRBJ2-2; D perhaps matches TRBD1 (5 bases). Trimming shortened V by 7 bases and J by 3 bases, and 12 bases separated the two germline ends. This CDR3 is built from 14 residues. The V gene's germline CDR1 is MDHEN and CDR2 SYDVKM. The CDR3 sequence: CASTPQGHTGELFF. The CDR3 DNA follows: TGTGCCAGCACTCCCCAGGGTCACACCGGGGAGCTGTTTTTT.

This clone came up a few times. CDR3 residues: CASSPPGRGEQYF. CDR3 coding DNA: TGTGCCAGCAGCCCCCCCGGTAGGGGCGAGCAGTACTTC. V and J are TRBV9 and TRBJ2-7; maybe TRBD1 (5 bases). V lost 4 bases to trimming and J lost 6 bases, with 14 bases between them. The CDR3 is 13 amino acids. From germline, CDR1 is SGDLS and CDR2 YYNGEE.

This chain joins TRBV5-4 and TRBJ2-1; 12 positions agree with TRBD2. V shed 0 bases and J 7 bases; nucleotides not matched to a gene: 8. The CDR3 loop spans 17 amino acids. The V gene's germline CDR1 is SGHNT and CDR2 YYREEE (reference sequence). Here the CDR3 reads CASSLEGLAGSGNEQFF. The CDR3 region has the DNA TGTGCCAGCAGCTTGGAAGGACTAGCGGGATCAGGTAATGAGCAGTTCTTC.

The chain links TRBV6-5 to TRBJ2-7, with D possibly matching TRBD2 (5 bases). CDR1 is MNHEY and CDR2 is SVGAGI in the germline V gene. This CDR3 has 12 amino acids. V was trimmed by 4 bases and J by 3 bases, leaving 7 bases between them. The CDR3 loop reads CASSSGDYEQYF. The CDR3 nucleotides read TGTGCCAGCAGTTCCGGGGACTACGAGCAGTACTTC.

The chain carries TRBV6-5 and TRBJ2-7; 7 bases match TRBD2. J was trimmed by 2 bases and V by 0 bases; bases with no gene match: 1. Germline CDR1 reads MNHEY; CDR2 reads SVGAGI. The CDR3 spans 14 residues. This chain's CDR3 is CASSYSSGAYEQYF. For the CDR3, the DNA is TGTGCCAGCAGTTACTCAAGCGGGGCCTACGAGCAGTACTTC.

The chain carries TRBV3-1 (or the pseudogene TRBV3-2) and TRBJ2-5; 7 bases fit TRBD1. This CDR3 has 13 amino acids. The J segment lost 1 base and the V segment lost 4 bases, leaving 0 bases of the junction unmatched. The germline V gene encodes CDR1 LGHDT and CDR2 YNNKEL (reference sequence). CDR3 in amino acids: CASSRDSQETQYF. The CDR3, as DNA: TGTGCCAGCAGCCGGGACAGCCAAGAGACCCAGTACTTC.

CDR3 loop: CASSIGQGDEQYF. The CDR3 DNA follows: TGTGCCAGTAGTATAGGTCAGGGGGACGAGCAGTACTTC. This rearrangement joins TRBV19 to TRBJ2-7, with 7 bases identical to TRBD1. CDR1 and CDR2 from the germline V gene are LNHDA and SQIVND (reference sequence). With V trimmed by 1 base and J by 5 bases, 2 bases remained unmatched. The CDR3 length is 13 residues.

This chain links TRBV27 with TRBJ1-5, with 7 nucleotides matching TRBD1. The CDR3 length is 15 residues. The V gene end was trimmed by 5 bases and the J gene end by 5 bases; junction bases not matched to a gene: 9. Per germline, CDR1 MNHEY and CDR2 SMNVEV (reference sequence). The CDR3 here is CASSLGGGTDQPQHF. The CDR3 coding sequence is TGTGCCAGCAGTCTAGGAGGAGGGACAGATCAGCCCCAGCATTTT.

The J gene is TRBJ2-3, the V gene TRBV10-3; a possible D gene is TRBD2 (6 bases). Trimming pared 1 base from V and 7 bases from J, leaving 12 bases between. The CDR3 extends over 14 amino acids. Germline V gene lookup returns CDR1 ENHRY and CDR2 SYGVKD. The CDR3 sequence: CAISELASDHTQYF. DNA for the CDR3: TGTGCCATCAGTGAGTTGGCTAGCGACCATACGCAGTATTTT.